This T cell receptor beta chain was identified in a study of response to subunit inactivated influenza vaccine. V lost 0 bases and J 6 bases, leaving 11 bases between the germline ends. The CDR3 runs to 15 residues. CDR1 MNHEY and CDR2 SVGAGI come from the germline V gene. TCRdb independently ran MiXCR on the RT-PCR reads; one entry per CDR3 protein. The profile shows about 530,000 distinct CDR3 sequences, about 12% of them singletons. This chain connects TRBV6-5 to TRBJ1-4; tentatively, D is TRBD1 (5 bases). Sequences were derived from PBMCs from blood, sampled on the day of vaccination. This sequence originates from a man between 45 and 60 years old who received an inactivated influenza vaccine. Written as DNA, the CDR3 is TGTGCCAGCAGTTACTCTAGGGGTCTGGATGAAAAACTGTTTTTT. Translating gives CASSYSRGLDEKLFF.